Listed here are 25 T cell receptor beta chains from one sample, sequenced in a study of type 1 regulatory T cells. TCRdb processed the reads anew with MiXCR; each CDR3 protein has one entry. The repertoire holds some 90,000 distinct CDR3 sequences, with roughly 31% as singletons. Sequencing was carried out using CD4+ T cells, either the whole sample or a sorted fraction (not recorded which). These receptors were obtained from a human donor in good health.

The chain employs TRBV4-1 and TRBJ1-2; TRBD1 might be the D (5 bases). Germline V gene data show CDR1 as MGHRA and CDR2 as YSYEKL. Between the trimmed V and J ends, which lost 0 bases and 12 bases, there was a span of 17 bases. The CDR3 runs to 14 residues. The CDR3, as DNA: TGCGCCAGCAGCCAAGATGGGGCAGCCCGCCACGACACCTTC. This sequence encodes CASSQDGAARHDTF.

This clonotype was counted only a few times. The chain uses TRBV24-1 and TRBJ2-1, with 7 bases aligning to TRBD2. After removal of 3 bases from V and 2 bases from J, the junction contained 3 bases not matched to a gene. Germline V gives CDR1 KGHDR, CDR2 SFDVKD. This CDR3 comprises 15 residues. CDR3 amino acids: CATSDEAGPYNEQFF. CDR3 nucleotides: TGTGCCACCAGTGATGAAGCGGGACCCTACAATGAGCAGTTCTTC.

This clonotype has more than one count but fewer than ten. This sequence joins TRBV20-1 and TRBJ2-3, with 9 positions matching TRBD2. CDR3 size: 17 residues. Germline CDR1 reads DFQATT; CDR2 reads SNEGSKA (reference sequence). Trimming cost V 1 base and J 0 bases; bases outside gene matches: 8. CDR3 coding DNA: TGCAGTGCTAGAGGGCTAGCGGGGAGTCTTAGCACAGATACGCAGTATTTT. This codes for CSARGLAGSLSTDTQYF.

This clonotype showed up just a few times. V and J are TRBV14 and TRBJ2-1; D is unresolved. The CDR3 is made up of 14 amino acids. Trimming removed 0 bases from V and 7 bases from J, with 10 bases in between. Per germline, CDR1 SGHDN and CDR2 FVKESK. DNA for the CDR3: TGTGCCAGCAGCCAAGAGGACCCCTGGAATGAGCAGTTCTTC. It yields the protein CASSQEDPWNEQFF.

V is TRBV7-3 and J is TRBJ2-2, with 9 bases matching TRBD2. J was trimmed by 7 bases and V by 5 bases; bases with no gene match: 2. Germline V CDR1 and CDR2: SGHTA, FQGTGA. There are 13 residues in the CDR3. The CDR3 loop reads CASSVSGSGELFF. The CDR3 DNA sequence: TGTGCCAGCAGCGTTAGCGGGAGCGGGGAGCTGTTTTTT.

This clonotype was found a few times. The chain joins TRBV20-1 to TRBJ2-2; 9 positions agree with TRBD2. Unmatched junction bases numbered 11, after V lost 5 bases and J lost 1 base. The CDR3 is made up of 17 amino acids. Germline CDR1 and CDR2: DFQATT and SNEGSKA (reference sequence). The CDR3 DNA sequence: TGCAGTGCTCTCAAAAAGACTAGCGGAGTGAACACCGGGGAGCTGTTTTTT. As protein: CSALKKTSGVNTGELFF.

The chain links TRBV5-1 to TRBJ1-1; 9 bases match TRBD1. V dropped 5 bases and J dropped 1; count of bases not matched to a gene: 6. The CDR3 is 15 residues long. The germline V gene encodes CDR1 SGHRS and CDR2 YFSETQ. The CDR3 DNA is TGCGCCAGCAGGCGGACAGGGGCGCCGAACACTGAAGCTTTCTTT. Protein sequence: CASRRTGAPNTEAFF.

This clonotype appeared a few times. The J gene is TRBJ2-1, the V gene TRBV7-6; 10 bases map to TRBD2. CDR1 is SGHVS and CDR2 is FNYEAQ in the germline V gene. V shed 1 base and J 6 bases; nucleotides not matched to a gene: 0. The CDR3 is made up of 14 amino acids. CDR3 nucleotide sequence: TGTGCCAGCAGCTTAGGGACTAGCGGCAATGAGCAGTTCTTC. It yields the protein CASSLGTSGNEQFF.

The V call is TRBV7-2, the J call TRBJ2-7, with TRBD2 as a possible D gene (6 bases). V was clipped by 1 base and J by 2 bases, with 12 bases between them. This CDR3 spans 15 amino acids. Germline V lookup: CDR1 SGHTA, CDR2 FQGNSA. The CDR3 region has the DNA TGTGCCAGCAGCTTAGAATTTAGCGGTACCTACGAGCAGTACTTC. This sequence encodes CASSLEFSGTYEQYF.

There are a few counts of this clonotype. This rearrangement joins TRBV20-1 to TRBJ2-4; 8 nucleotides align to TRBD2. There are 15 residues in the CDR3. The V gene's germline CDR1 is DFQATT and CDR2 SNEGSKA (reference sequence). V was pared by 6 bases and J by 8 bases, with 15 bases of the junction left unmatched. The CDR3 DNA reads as TGCAGTGCAGTCTTTTCAGCGGGAGTATCGGACATTCAGTACTTC. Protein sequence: CSAVFSAGVSDIQYF.

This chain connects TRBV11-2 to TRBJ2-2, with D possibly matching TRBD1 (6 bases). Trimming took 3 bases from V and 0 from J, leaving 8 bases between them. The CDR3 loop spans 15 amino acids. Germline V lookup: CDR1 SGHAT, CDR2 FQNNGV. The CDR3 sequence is CASSFYRANTGELFF. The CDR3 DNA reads TGTGCCAGCAGCTTCTACAGGGCGAACACCGGGGAGCTGTTTTTT.

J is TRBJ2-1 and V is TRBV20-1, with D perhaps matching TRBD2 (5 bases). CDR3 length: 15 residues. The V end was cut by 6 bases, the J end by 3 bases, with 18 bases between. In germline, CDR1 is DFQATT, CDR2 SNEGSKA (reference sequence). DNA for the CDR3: TGCAGTGCCACTGGGTTCGGGGATATCTACAATGAGCAGTTCTTC. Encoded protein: CSATGFGDIYNEQFF.

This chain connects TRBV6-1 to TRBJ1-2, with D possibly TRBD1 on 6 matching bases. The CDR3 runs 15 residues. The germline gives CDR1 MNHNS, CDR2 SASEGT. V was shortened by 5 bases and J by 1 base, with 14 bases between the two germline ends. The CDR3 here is CASSFTGSFNYGYTF. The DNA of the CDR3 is TGTGCCAGCAGTTTTACAGGGTCGTTTAACTATGGCTACACCTTC.

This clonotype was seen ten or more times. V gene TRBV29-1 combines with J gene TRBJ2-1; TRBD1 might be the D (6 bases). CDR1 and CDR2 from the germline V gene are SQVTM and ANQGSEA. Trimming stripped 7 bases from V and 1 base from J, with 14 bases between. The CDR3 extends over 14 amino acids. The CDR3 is CSAGDIISYNEQFF. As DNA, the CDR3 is TGCAGCGCCGGGGACATCATATCCTACAATGAGCAGTTCTTC.

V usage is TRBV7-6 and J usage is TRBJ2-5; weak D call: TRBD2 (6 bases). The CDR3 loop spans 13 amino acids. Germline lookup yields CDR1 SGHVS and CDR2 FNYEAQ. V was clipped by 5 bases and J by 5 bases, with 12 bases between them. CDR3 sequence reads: CASSTGLQETQYF. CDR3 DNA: TGTGCCAGCAGCACGGGACTCCAGGAGACCCAGTACTTC.

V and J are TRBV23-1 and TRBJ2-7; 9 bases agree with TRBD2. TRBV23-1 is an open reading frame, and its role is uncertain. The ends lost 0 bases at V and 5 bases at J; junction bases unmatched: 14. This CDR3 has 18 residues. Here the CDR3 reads CASSQSEREREEIDEQYF. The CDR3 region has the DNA TGCGCCAGCAGTCAATCTGAACGCGAGCGGGAGGAGATCGACGAGCAGTACTTC.

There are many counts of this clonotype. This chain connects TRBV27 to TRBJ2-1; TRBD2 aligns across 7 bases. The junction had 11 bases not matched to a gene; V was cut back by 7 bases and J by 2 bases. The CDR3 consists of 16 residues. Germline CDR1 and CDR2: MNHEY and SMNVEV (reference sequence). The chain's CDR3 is CASTLSGEGTYNEQFF. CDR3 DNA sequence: TGTGCCAGCACCCTAAGCGGGGAAGGCACCTACAATGAGCAGTTCTTC.

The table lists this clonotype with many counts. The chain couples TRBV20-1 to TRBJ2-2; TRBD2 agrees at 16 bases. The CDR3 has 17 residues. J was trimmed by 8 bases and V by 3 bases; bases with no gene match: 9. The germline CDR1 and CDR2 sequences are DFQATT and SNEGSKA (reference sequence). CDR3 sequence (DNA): TGCAGTGCTAGTTTTTCCGGGACTAGCGGGAGGGAAGGGGAGCTGTTTTTT. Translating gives CSASFSGTSGREGELFF.

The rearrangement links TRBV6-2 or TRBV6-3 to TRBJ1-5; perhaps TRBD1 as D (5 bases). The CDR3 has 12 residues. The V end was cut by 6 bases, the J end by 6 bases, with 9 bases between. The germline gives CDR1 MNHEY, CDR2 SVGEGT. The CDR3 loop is CASSSRVQPQHF. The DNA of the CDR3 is TGTGCCAGCAGCTCCAGGGTTCAGCCCCAGCATTTT.

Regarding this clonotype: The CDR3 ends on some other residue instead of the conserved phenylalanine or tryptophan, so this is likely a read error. The CDR3: CASSYDRLSYNEQFI. CDR3 DNA sequence: TGTGCCAGCAGTTACGACAGGCTCTCCTACAATGAGCAGTTCATC. V gene TRBV6-2 or TRBV6-3 combines with J gene TRBJ2-1; tentative D call: TRBD1 (6 bases). From germline, CDR1 is MNHEY and CDR2 SVGEGT. V lost 2 bases to trimming and J lost 0 bases, with 8 bases between them. The CDR3 sequence is 15 residues long.

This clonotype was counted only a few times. CDR3 bases: TGTGCCAGCAGTCGGGGGCACCTATACAATGAGCAGTTCTTC. This codes for CASSRGHLYNEQFF. V gene TRBV12-3 or TRBV12-4 combines with J gene TRBJ2-1, with D perhaps matching TRBD1 or TRBD2 (6 bases each). The CDR3 contains 14 residues. Trimming shortened V by 5 bases and J by 4 bases, and 12 bases separated the two germline ends.

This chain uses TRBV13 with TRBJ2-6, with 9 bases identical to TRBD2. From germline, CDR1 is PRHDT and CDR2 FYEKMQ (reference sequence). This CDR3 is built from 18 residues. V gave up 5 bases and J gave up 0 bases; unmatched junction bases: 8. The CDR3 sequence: CASSLGLAPLSGANVLTF. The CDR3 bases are TGTGCCAGCAGCCTGGGACTAGCCCCCCTCTCTGGGGCCAACGTCCTGACTTTC.

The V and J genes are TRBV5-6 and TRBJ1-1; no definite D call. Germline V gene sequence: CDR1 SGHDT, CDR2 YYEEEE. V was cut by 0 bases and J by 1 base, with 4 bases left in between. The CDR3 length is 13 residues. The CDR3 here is CASSLVRNTEAFF. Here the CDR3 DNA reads TGTGCCAGCAGCTTGGTCCGGAACACTGAAGCTTTCTTT.

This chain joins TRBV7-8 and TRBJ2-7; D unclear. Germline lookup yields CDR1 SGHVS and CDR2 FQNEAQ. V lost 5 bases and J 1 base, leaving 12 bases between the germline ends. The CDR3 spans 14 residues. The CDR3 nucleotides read TGTGCCAGCAGCCCAGGCCGGTTTTCCTACGAGCAGTACTTC. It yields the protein CASSPGRFSYEQYF. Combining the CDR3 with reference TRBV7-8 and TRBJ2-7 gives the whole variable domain GAGVSQSPRYKVAKRGQDVALRCDPISGHVSLFWYQQALGQGPEFLTYFQNEAQLDKSGLPSDRFFAERPEGSVSTLKIQRTQQEDSAVYLCASSPGRFSYEQYFGPGTRLTVT.

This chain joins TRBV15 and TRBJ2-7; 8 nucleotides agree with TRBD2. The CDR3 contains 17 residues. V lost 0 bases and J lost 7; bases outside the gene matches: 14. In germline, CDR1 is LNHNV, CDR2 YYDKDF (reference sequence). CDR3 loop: CATSRDRLAGWAGEQYF. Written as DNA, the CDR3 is TGTGCCACCAGCAGAGATCGCTTAGCGGGATGGGCTGGGGAGCAGTACTTC.